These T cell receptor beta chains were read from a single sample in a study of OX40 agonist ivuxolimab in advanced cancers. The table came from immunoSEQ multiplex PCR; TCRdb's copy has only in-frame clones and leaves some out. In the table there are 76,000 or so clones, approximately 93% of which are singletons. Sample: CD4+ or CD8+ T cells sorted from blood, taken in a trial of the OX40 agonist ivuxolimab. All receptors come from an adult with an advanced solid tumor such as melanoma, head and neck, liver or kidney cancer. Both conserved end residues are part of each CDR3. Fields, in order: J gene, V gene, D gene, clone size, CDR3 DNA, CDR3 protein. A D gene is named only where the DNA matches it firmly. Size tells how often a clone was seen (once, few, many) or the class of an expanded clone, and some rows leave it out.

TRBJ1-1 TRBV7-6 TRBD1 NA TGTGCCAGCAGCTTGACAGGGGTTGAAGAGAACACTGAAGCTTTCTTT CASSLTGVEENTEAFF
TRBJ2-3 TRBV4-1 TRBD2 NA TGCGCCAGCAGCCAACGAGGACTAGCGGGGGACTTTTCAGATACGCAGTATTTT CASSQRGLAGDFSDTQYF
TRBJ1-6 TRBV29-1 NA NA TGCAGCGTTGGCGGAGGGCCTGATTCACCCCTCCACTTT CSVGGGPDSPLHF
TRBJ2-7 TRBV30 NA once TGTGCCTGGAGTGTAAGCGGCTACGAGCAGTACTTC CAWSVSGYEQYF
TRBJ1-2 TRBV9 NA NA TGTGCCAGCAGCGTAGGGGGCTCTAACTATGGCTACACCTTC CASSVGGSNYGYTF
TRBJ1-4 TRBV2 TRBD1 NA TGTGCCAGCAGCCCGACAGGGGCAGGGGAAAAACTGTTTTTT CASSPTGAGEKLFF
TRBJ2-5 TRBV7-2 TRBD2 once TGTGCCAGCAGCTTAGGTAGCGGGGGGTCTTACCAAGAGACCCAGTACTTC CASSLGSGGSYQETQYF
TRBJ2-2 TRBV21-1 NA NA TGTGCCAGCAGCAAAGCCCGGGACAGGGGTACCGGGGAGCTGTTTTTT CASSKARDRGTGELFF
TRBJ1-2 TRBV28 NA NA TGTGCCATCGACACCTCGGATGGCTACACCTTC CAIDTSDGYTF
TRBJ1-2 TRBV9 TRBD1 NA TGTGCCAGCAGCGGGACAGGGACCTCTAACTATGGCTACACCTTC CASSGTGTSNYGYTF
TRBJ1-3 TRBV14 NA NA TGTGCCAGCACCTCAAATCCGGGCACCATATATTTT CASTSNPGTIYF
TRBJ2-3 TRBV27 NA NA TGTGCCAGCAGTTTTTTAGGGTATGGTACGCAGTATTTT CASSFLGYGTQYF
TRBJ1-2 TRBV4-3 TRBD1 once TGCGCCAGCAGCCCGGGACAGTACTCTAACTATGGCTACACCTTC CASSPGQYSNYGYTF
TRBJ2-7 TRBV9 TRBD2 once TGTGCCAGCAGCCTTAGCGGGAGGGCTGACGAGCAGTACTTC CASSLSGRADEQYF
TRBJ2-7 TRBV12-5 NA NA TGTGCTAGCGCTAGGGGCAGGCACTACGAGCAGTACTTC CASARGRHYEQYF
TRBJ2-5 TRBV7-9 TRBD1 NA TGTGCCAGCAGCTTGCATGGGACAGGAAAAGAGACCCAGTACTTC CASSLHGTGKETQYF
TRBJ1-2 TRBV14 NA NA TGTGCCAGCAGCCAAGTCGGGACGGTCACTTCCTATGGCTACACCTTC CASSQVGTVTSYGYTF